This record concerns one T cell receptor beta chain sequence. As yet, its antigen is unknown. TCRdb derives one entry per CDR3 protein from the 5' RACE reads, leaving out DNA. Seen in this sample are some 160,000 distinct CDR3 sequences; the ten most common clones hold around 7%. Germline CDR1 SGHRS, CDR2 YFSETQ. This CDR3 is built from 15 residues. This sample stems from a study of monozygotic twins with inflammatory bowel disease. General study findings and limits: Backing was not found for a single strong signal or clonotype associated with IBD.

The chain joins TRBV5-1 to TRBJ2-5; absent DNA, TCRdb's TRBD1 call cannot be checked. Input material: blood. The clonotype originates from a human donor with ulcerative colitis or Crohn's disease, or a healthy co-twin of an affected twin (not recorded which). The CDR3 sequence is CASSLLGGTQETHYF.